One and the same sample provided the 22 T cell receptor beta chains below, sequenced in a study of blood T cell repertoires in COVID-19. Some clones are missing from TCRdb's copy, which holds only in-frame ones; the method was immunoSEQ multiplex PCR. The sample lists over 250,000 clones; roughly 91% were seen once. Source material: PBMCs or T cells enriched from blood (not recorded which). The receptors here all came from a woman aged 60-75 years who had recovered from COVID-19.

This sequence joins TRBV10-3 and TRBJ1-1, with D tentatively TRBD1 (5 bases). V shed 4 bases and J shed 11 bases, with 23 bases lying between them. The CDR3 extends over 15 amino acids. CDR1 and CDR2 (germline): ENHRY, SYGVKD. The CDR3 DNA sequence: TGTGCCATCAGTGTCTCCGTGAGTGGTACAGGTCGTGCTTTCTTT. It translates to CAISVSVSGTGRAFF.

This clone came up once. The CDR3 loop is CASSPWAPGSSYNEQFF. In DNA, the CDR3 is TGTGCCAGCAGCCCCTGGGCCCCGGGAAGCTCCTACAATGAGCAGTTCTTC. V and J are TRBV3-1 (or the pseudogene TRBV3-2) and TRBJ2-1, with D perhaps TRBD2 (5 bases). Deletions cut 4 bases from V and 0 bases from J, with 16 bases between. The germline V gene encodes CDR1 LGHDT and CDR2 YNNKEL (reference sequence). The CDR3 spans 17 residues.

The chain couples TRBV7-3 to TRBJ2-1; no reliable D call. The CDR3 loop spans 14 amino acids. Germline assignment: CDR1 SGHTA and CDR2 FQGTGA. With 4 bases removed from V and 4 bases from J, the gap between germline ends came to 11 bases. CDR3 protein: CASSSLELYNEQFF. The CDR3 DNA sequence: TGTGCCAGCAGCTCCTTAGAGTTATACAATGAGCAGTTCTTC.

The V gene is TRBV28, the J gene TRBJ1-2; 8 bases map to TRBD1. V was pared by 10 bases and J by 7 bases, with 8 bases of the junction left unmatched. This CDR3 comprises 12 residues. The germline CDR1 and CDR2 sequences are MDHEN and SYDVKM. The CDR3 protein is CANRGQGGGYTF. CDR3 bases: TGTGCCAACCGAGGACAGGGTGGTGGCTACACCTTC.

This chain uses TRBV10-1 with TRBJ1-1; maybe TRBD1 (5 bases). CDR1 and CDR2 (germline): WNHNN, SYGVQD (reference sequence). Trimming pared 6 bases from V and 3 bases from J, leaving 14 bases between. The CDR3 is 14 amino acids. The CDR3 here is CASSWGRTDTEAFF. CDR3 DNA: TGCGCCAGCAGCTGGGGGAGGACGGACACTGAAGCTTTCTTT.

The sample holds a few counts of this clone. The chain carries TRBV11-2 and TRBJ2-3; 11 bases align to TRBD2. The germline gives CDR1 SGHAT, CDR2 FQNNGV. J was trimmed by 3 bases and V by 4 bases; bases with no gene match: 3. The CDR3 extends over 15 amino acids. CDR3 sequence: CASSYRTSGTDTQYF. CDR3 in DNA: TGTGCCAGCAGCTACAGGACTAGCGGGACAGATACGCAGTATTTT.

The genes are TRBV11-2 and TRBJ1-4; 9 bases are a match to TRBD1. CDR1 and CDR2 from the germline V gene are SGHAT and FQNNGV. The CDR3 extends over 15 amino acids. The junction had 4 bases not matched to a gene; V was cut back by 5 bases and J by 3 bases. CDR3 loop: CASSPRTGANEKLFF. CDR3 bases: TGTGCCAGCAGCCCACGGACAGGGGCTAATGAAAAACTGTTTTTT.

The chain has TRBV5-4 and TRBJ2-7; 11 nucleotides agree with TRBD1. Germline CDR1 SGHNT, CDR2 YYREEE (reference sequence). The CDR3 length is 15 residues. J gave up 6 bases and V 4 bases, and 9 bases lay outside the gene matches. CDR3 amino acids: CASSDIGTGGFEQYF. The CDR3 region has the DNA TGTGCCAGCAGCGACATTGGGACAGGGGGTTTCGAGCAGTACTTC.

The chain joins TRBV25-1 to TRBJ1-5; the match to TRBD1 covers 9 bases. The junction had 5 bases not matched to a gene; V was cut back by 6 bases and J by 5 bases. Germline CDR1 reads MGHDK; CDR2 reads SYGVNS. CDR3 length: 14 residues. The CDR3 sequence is CASSSWDRDQPQHF. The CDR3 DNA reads TGTGCCAGCAGCTCGTGGGACAGGGATCAGCCCCAGCATTTT.

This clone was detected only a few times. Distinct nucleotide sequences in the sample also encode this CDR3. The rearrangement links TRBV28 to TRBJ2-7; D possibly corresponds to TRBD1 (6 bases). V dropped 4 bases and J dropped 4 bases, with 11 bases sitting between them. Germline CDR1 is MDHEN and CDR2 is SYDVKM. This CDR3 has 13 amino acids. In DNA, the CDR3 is TGTGCCAGCAGTTCGGGACAAGTATACGAGCAGTACTTC. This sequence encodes CASSSGQVYEQYF.

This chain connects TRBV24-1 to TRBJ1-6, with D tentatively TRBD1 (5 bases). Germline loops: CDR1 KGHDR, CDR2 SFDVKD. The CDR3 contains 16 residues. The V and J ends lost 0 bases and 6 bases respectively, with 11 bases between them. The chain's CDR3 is CATSDLSQVGNSPLHF. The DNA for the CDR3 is TGTGCCACCAGTGATTTGTCACAGGTTGGTAATTCACCCCTCCACTTT.

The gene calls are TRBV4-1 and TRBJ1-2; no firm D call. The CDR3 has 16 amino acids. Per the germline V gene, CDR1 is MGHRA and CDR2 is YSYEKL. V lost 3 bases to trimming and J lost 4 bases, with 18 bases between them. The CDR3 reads CASSHPAGGRAYGYTF. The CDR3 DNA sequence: TGCGCCAGCAGCCACCCCGCGGGAGGGCGCGCCTATGGCTACACCTTC.

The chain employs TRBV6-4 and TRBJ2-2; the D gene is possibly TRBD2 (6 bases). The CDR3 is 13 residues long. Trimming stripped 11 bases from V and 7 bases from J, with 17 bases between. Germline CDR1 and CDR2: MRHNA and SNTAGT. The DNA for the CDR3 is TGTGCCGGCTATGGGGGGAACCGCGGGGAGCTGTTTTTT. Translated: CAGYGGNRGELFF.

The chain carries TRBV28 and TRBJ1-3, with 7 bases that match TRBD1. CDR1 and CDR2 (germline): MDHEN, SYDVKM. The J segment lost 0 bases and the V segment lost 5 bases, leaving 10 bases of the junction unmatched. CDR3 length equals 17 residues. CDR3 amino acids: CASSPNTGAVSGNTIYF. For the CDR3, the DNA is TGTGCCAGCAGTCCCAATACAGGGGCCGTCTCTGGAAACACCATATATTTT.

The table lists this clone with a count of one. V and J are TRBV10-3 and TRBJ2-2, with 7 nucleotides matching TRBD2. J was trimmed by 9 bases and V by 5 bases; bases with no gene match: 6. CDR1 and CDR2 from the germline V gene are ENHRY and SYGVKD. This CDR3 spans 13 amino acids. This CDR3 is CAISRLARRELFF. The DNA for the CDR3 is TGTGCCATCAGTCGACTAGCCCGCCGGGAGCTGTTTTTT.

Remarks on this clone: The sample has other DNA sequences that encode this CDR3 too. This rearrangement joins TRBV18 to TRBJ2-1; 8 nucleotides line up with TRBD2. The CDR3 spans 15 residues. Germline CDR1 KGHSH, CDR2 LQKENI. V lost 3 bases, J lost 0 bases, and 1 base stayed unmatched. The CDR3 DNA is TGTGCCAGCTCACCTACTAGCGGCTCCTACAATGAGCAGTTCTTC. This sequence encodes CASSPTSGSYNEQFF.

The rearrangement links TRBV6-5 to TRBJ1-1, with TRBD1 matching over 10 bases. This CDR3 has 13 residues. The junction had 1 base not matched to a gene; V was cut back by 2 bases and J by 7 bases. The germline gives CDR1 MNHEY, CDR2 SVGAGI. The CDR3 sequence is CASSYRDRGEAFF. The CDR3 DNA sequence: TGTGCCAGCAGTTACCGGGACAGGGGTGAAGCTTTCTTT.

CDR3 region: CASSSTGNDGYTF. CDR3 DNA sequence: TGCGCCAGCAGTTCAACAGGGAATGATGGCTACACCTTC. V is TRBV5-1 and J is TRBJ1-2, with D perhaps TRBD1 (6 bases). The CDR3 runs 13 residues. Trimming stripped 5 bases from V and 6 bases from J, with 14 bases between. Germline CDR1 and CDR2: SGHRS and YFSETQ. Using reference TRBV5-1 and TRBJ1-2 for the parts outside the CDR3, the full variable domain is KAGVTQTPRYLIKTRGQQVTLSCSPISGHRSVSWYQQTPGQGLQFLFEYFSETQRNKGNFPGRFSGRQFSNSRSEMNVSTLELGDSALYLCASSSTGNDGYTFGSGTRLTVV.

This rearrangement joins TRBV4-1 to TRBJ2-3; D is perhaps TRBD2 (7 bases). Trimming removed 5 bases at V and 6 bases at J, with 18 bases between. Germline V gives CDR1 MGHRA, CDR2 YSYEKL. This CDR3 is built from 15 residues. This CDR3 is CASSSGGALGDTQYF. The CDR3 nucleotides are TGCGCCAGCAGCTCGGGGGGCGCCCTGGGGGATACGCAGTATTTT.

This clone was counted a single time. CDR3 residues: CASSTDSTGELFF. The CDR3 DNA sequence: TGCGCCAGCAGCACGGACAGCACCGGGGAGCTGTTTTTT. The rearrangement uses TRBV5-1 and TRBJ2-2; D perhaps matches TRBD1 (6 bases). Trimming took off 4 bases at V and 4 bases at J, with 8 bases between the two ends. This CDR3 spans 13 amino acids. From germline, CDR1 is SGHRS and CDR2 YFSETQ. The full variable domain, its missing parts supplied by reference TRBV5-1 and TRBJ2-2, is KAGVTQTPRYLIKTRGQQVTLSCSPISGHRSVSWYQQTPGQGLQFLFEYFSETQRNKGNFPGRFSGRQFSNSRSEMNVSTLELGDSALYLCASSTDSTGELFFGEGSRLTVL.

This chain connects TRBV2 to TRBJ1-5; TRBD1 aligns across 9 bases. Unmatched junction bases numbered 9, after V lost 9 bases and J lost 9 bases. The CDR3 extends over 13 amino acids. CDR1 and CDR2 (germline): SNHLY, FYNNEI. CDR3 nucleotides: TGTGCCAGTGTGGGACAGGGCCCTGGGCCCCAGCATTTT. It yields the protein CASVGQGPGPQHF.

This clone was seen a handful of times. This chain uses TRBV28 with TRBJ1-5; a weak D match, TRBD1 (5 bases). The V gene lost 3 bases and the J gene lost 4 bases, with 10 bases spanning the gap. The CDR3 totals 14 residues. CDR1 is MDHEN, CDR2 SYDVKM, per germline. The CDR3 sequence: CASSFGGINQPQHF. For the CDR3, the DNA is TGTGCCAGCAGTTTTGGGGGGATAAATCAGCCCCAGCATTTT.